The T cell receptor (beta chain) described here comes from a study of human thymus T cells (dated by TCRdb to 2020 to 2021). About the study as a whole: The study used fewer than ten infant thymus samples plus four related peripheral blood samples to characterize TCR alpha and beta repertoires. The cohort included about six male and a couple of female infants, with donor ages spanning 7 to 244 days.

V loses 1 base of germline sequence and J loses 6 bases, and the interval between the two ends is 16 bases. As encoded in the germline V gene, CDR1 is SQVTM while CDR2 is ANQGSEA. Counted from cysteine to phenylalanine, this CDR3 has 14 amino acids. Only the CDR3 part of the read is kept: 42 bases, read in frame from the first base. The donors were immunologically healthy infants in Finland who had open corrective cardiac surgery for congenital heart defects. During surgery, a small roughly 0.5-1 mL aliquot of peripheral blood was collected from four of the eight donors. Genomic DNA from blood samples was extracted from all available leukocytes rather than from a fixed cell number. ACK lysis buffer was used to remove erythrocytes from the blood, and the remaining leukocytes were kept as pellets at -70 degrees C. A QIAsymphony instrument was used to extract genomic DNA from frozen cell pellets. Regarding this clone: Its antigen target is currently unknown. Base qualities are missing; no much larger clone stands one base away.

Paper-wide results and their limitations: Usage of V and J gene segments appeared to be biased in both the thymic and the peripheral blood repertoires. On average, thymus samples yielded 750,000 to 1,000,000 unique TCRB clonotypes, whereas blood samples yielded some 85,000.

TCRB and TCRAD loci were amplified from a standardized quantity of quality-controlled genomic DNA using the immunoSEQ multiplex PCR assay. Amplicons spanned the V(D)J region at a length sufficient to cover the CDR3 and identify V and J genes. Amplicon sequencing was performed on an Illumina platform through the commercial immunoSEQ service. The paper's processing steps were these. Corrections for primer bias and sequencing errors followed previously described methods, while TCRAD and TCRB definitions were based on the IMGT database. Repertoires were analysed with immunoSEQ Analyzer 3.0 and VDJTools, covering basic statistics, V/J segment usage, diversity estimates, rarefaction and pairwise overlap. Diversity was estimated with Chao1, ChaoE, Efron-Thisted, Shannon and inverse Simpson indices, and also on datasets down-sampled to the smallest sample. Repertoire overlap was assessed by strict matching of CDR3 nucleotide sequence, V gene and J gene, and clustering was done by Jaccard-based multidimensional scaling. What TCRdb holds here is the immuneACCESS table cut down to in-frame rearrangements. Part of the clones is not present; checked against another copy, under half of the missing clones reflect an unresolved V gene, and the others are unexplained. For V, J and clone size, that table is used; D and trimming come from the DNA. This sample has about 50,000 clones in its table, and 85% to 95% of those were observed once. The top ten hold about 0.17% of the sample.

The specimen was blood. This TCR derives from a girl less than two years old with a congenital heart defect but otherwise immunologically healthy. The chain joins TRBV29-1 to TRBJ2-7; the D gene is not confidently resolved. The DNA sequence follows: TGCAGCGTTGAAGGTCCGGGCAGAGCTGGCGAGCAGTACTTC. This translates into CSVEGPGRAGEQYF.